This T cell receptor beta chain was captured in a study of blood T cell repertoires in COVID-19. Study information: Sites in the United States, Italy and Spain provided acute and convalescent COVID-19 samples.

TCRdb's copy holds only in-frame clones and misses some; the assay was immunoSEQ multiplex PCR. Altogether 130,000 to 150,000 clones are present, more than 80% being singletons, with the ten largest covering about an eighth. Germline-derived CDR1 and CDR2 are MGHDK and SYGVNS. This CDR3 is built from 15 residues. V was clipped by 3 bases and J by 5 bases; unmatched bases: 3. Sequenced material: peripheral blood. This receptor was identified in a young man with COVID-19, enrolled during active disease. The chain uses TRBV25-1 and TRBJ2-1, with 11 bases lining up with TRBD2. The CDR3 loop is CASSDLAGGDNEQFF. The CDR3 DNA reads as TGTGCCAGCAGTGATCTAGCGGGAGGAGACAATGAGCAGTTCTTC.